The T cell receptor beta chain under discussion was sequenced for a study of T cell responses to AZD1222 COVID-19 vaccine. Study-wide findings and caveats: Seropositive AZD1222 recipients at baseline numbered only 6 or 7. Most donors were white British and more were female, and clonal diversity was possibly underestimated.

This CDR3 contains 15 residues. V trimming: 6 bases; J trimming: 6 bases; junction bases outside the gene matches: 9. The germline V gene encodes CDR1 MNHEY and CDR2 SVGAGI. As concerns this clone: Its target is unknown.

The assay was immunoSEQ multiplex PCR, and TCRdb's table has in-frame clones only and misses some. Found here are about 98,000 clones, almost 85% of them singletons; the top ten hold approximately 15%. V gene TRBV6-5 combines with J gene TRBJ1-5; TRBD1 matches at 9 bases. The source was peripheral blood, collected on day 0 of AZD1222 vaccination. This clonotype was obtained from an adult in good health. CDR3 nucleotides: TGTGCCAGCAGATCGGGACAGGGTGTGCGTCAGCCCCAGCATTTT. Translating gives CASRSGQGVRQPQHF.